This T cell receptor (beta chain) was sequenced in a study of blood T cells in healthy people across ages. This CDR3 region has 14 residues. The germline V and J ends were trimmed by 0 bases and 2 bases, with 2 bases remaining between them. Germline CDR1 reads KGHSY; CDR2 reads FQNENV. General observations from the study: More naive CD4+ cells and higher diversity marked long-lived donors relative to aged donors. Leaving the PBMCs unsorted stopped any conclusive comparison of naive versus antigen-experienced cells.

Sample-barcoded 5' priming and a J-beta primer mix drove a second PCR of 7 to 11 cycles. Per-sample output comprised a minimum of 2.5 million paired-end reads containing CDR3. MiXCR was run by TCRdb on the 5' RACE reads, yielding one entry per CDR3 protein. Of 450,000 to 650,000 distinct CDR3 sequences detected, under 30% appear once; the ten largest clones hold roughly 10%. Remarks on this clonotype: What it binds is unknown.

This sample was also put to use in a study of T cells of mothers and their children.

The clonotype comes from a boy between 10 and 17 years old in good health. The chain couples TRBV16 to TRBJ2-6; the D is unclear. Sequencing used blood. CDR3 in amino acids: CASSQSAGANVLTF. Written as DNA, the CDR3 is TGTGCCAGCAGCCAATCTGCTGGGGCCAACGTCCTGACTTTC.